This entry features one T cell receptor beta chain sequence. The antigen it binds to is not known. No base-level quality is on record; no much larger clone is a single base apart. Amplification of TCR beta CDR3 regions was carried out from RNA transcripts. For the first round of RT-PCR on the TCR CDR3, the HTBI primer set was used together with the Qiagen OneStep RT-PCR kit. The libraries were constructed in a second round of multiplex PCR and then size-selected and purified. Sequencing of the libraries was done on an Illumina HiSeq2000 using paired-end 100 bp reads. The original methods were these. SOAPnuke was used to process the raw data, removing reads that contained adapters or uncalled bases, had a mean Phred below 15, or lacked an exact match to the constant primer or identifier. COPE v1.2.5 was used to merge high-quality paired reads, and clonotypes were defined as unique nucleotide sequences. Clonotypes were aligned to IMGT TRBV, TRBD and TRBJ reference segments using MiTCR v1.1. Only V-J combinations with frequency above 0.0001, covering 99% to 99.2% of repertoires, were analysed. A TCS score was defined as the ratio of F50 (clonal expansion) to E x V (chaos), with BLOSUM62-based TCRdist applied between CDR3 peptides within each V-J. Welch's t-statistics and random forest reduced roughly 500 V-J features to 10 to 15, which were used in a naive Bayes classifier (R e1071). In-frame beta chains were kept once TCRdb had trimmed the public reads at Q25 with fastp and called clones with MiXCR. Rows merge per CDR3 protein into single entries with the most common DNA and genes. TCRdb's processing, not the authors', yielded these V and J calls. The sample table holds around 240,000 distinct CDR3 sequences, of which about 14% were seen once. The ten largest make up 13% of the sample.

This sample was taken from a study of T cells in Graves' hyperthyroidism and ophthalmopathy (dated by TCRdb to about 2019). With regard to the full study: Peripheral blood was sampled at the time of initial diagnosis, prior to any treatment. The 100 discovery patients were randomly split 7:3 into training and test sets. After blood sampling, hyperthyroidism patients were treated with methimazole at a starting dose of 30 mg daily, and ophthalmopathy patients were treated with high-dose intravenous methylprednisolone. In about 6 Graves' hyperthyroidism patients, the study also compared T-cell repertoires from thyroid tissue with T-cell repertoires from blood. TCR V-J signatures able to tell the groups apart were searched for in a discovery cohort of 90 to 100 patients, of whom over 40 had Graves' ophthalmopathy and roughly 59 had stable Graves' hyperthyroidism. Prospective prediction of ophthalmopathy was tested in an independent validation cohort of 18 to 20 hyperthyroidism patients and 15 to 17 patients who later progressed to ophthalmopathy. TCR Vbeta CDR3 sequencing of 135 peripheral blood samples (43 ophthalmopathy, over 70 hyperthyroidism and some 17 progressor patients) is reported in the paper. Study-wide conclusions, independent of this receptor: Sample size was not statistically predetermined, and investigators were not blinded to group allocation. Blood samples also contained most of the expanded thyroid clonotypes (frequency above 0.001), which suggests that blood repertoires may reflect thyroid immune responses. In validation, progression to ophthalmopathy was predicted by the model with 55% to 71% sensitivity and roughly 76% specificity, a median of 6.5 months before onset. A model built on a 13 V-J signature distinguished ophthalmopathy from stable hyperthyroidism, reaching over 85% sensitivity and around 81% specificity in cross-validation and 80%/75% in testing.

The hyperthyroidism patients were between 18 and 65 years old and newly diagnosed, with a disease duration of less than 2 months. The study excluded patients with uncontrolled infections, other autoimmune diseases, pregnancy or lactation. Diagnoses were based on clinical symptoms, serum thyroxine and TRAb, thyroid ultrasound and orbital computed tomography. Blood from progressor patients was collected at the time of first diagnosis with hyperthyroidism, before any ophthalmopathy symptoms had appeared. PBMCs were separated from over 9 ml of fresh peripheral blood using Ficoll-Paque density gradient centrifugation. Progressor patients were first diagnosed with Graves' hyperthyroidism and then developed ophthalmopathy during follow-up. Total RNA was extracted with Trizol reagent, and quality was checked on an Agilent 2100 Bioanalyzer. CDR1 MGHRA and CDR2 YSYEKL are derived from the germline V gene. V loses 1 base of germline sequence and J loses 5 bases, and the interval between the two ends is 11 bases. The CDR3 starts with the cysteine, ends with the phenylalanine, and has 15 residues. This entry keeps only the CDR3 DNA: 45 bases, framed from base 1.

Sequencing was performed on blood. This TCR was recovered from a woman in her thirties or forties with Graves' hyperthyroidism that later progressed to Graves' ophthalmopathy. The chain couples TRBV4-1 to TRBJ1-4; no D segment can be confidently identified. The CDR3 region has the sequence CASSQGEGLNEKLFF. The DNA is as follows: TGCGCCAGCAGCCAAGGAGAGGGCCTAAATGAAAAACTGTTTTTT.